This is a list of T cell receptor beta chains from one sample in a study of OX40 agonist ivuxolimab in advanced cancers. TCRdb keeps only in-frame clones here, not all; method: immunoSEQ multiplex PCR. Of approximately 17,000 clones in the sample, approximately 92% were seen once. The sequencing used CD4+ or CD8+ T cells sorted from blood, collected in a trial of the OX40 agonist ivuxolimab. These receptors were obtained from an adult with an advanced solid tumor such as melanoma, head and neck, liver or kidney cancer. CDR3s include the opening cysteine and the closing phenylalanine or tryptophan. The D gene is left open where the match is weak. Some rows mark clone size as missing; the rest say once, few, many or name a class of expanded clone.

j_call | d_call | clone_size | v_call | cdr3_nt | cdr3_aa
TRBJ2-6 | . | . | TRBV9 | TGTGCCAGCAGCGTAGTCGGGACTGGGGCCAACGTCCTGACTTTC | CASSVVGTGANVLTF
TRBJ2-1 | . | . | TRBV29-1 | TGCAGCGCTTTGACTAGACCGGATGAGCAGTTCTTC | CSALTRPDEQFF
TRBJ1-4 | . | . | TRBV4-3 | TGCGCCAGCAGCCAAGATTTGGGGTCAACTAATGAAAAACTGTTTTTT | CASSQDLGSTNEKLFF
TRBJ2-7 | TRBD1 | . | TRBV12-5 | TGTGCTAGTGGTTTGGTACAGGGGACAGTCTACGAGCAGTACTTC | CASGLVQGTVYEQYF
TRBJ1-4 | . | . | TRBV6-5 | TGTGCCAGCAGTTATGCCGACGGGAGGCTGTTTTTT | CASSYADGRLFF
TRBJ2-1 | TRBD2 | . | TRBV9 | TGTGCCAGCAGCGTAACACTAGCGGGAGGATCCTACAATGAGCAGTTCTTC | CASSVTLAGGSYNEQFF
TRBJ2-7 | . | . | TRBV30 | TGTGCCTGGAGTGTAGGGCAGGGCTACGAGCAGTACTTC | CAWSVGQGYEQYF
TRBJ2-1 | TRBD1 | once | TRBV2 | TGTGCCAGCATGCCGGACAGGCACAATGAGCAGTTCTTC | CASMPDRHNEQFF
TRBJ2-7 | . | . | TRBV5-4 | TGTGCCAGCAGCGACCGGGACAAACCCCCCTACGAGCAGTACTTC | CASSDRDKPPYEQYF
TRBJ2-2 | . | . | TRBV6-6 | TGTGCCAGCAGTTACTCGATAGTTTCCGGGGAGCTGTTTTTT | CASSYSIVSGELFF
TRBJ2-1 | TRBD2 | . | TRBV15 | TGTGCCACCAGCAGGGTAGATAGCGGGGGAAACAATGAGCAGTTCTTC | CATSRVDSGGNNEQFF
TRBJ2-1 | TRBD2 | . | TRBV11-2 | TGTGCCAGCAGCCGGGGAGCTGTAGCGGGAGGGGAAGAGCAGTTCTTC | CASSRGAVAGGEEQFF
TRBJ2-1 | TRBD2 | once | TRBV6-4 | TGTGCCAGCAGTGAGGCGGGAGGGAGTAATGAGCAGTTCTTC | CASSEAGGSNEQFF
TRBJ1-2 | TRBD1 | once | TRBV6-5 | TGTGCCAGCAGTTACGTTTTGGGGACAGGGGAGTATGGCTACACCTTC | CASSYVLGTGEYGYTF
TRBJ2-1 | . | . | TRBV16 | TGTGCCAGCAGCCAAGAACCCCCCCTAGGGATCGACAATGAGCAGTTCTTC | CASSQEPPLGIDNEQFF
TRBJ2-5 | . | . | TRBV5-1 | TGCGCCAGCAGCTTGCGGTCGCCTAGCACGTGGGGGCAAGAGACCCAGTACTTC | CASSLRSPSTWGQETQYF
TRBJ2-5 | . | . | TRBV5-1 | TGCGCCAGCAGCTGGAAACAGGCCTACCAAGAGACCCAGTACTTC | CASSWKQAYQETQYF
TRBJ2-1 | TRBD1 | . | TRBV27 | TGTGCCAGCAGTGGGACAGGGGGTAATGAGCAGTTCTTC | CASSGTGGNEQFF
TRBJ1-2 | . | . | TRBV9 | TGTGCCAGCAGCGTAGGGGACACGACACTCTATGGCTACACCTTC | CASSVGDTTLYGYTF
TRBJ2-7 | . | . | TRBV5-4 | TGTGCCAGCAGCCCCAGCGGGTCAGCCTACGAGCAGTACTTC | CASSPSGSAYEQYF
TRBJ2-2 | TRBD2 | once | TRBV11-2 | TGTGCCAGCAGCTTGGTCCGGGACTACAACACCGGGGAGCTGTTTTTT | CASSLVRDYNTGELFF
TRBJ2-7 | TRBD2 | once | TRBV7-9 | TGTGCCAGCAGCCTATTGGGACTAGCTTACGAGCAGTACTTC | CASSLLGLAYEQYF
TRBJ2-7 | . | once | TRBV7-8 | TGTGCCAGCAGCAACTTCTACGAGCAGTACTTC | CASSNFYEQYF
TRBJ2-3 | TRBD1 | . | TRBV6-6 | TGTGCCAGCAGCGCCGACAGGGACACAGATACGCAGTATTTT | CASSADRDTDTQYF
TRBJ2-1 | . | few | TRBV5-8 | TGTGCCAGCAGCGTTTCTAGCAATGAGCAGTTCTTC | CASSVSSNEQFF
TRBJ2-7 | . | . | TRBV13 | TGTGCCAGCAGCTTATCCAGCCGCCACGAGCAGTACTTC | CASSLSSRHEQYF
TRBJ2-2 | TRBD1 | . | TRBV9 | TGTGCCAGCAGCGTCCTATACGGACCGGGACAGGGGGGCACCGGGGAGCTGTTTTTT | CASSVLYGPGQGGTGELFF
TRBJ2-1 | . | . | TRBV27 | TGTGCCAGCAGAAACAAAAGGGACTCTTCTCCTAGCTCCTACAATGAGCAGTTCTTC | CASRNKRDSSPSSYNEQFF
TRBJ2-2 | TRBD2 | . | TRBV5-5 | TGTGCCAGCAGCTTTCGGACTAGCGGGAGTTCCGGGGAGCTGTTTTTT | CASSFRTSGSSGELFF
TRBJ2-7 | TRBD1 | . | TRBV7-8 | TGTGCCAGCAGCTTAGTAGGGGGCGTCGACGAGCAGTACTTC | CASSLVGGVDEQYF
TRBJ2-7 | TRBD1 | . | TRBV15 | TGTGCCACCAGCAGAGATCGGGACAGGGGGAGGCTCGAGCAGTACTTC | CATSRDRDRGRLEQYF
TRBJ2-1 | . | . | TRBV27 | TGTGCCAGCAGTTTATTTAGGGGGGTAGTAAATGAGCAGTTCTTC | CASSLFRGVVNEQFF
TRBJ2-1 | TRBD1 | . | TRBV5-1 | TGCGCCAGCAGCACGGACAGGGGATACTCCTACAATGAGCAGTTCTTC | CASSTDRGYSYNEQFF
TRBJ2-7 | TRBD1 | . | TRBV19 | TGTGCCAGTAGCCCGAGGACAGGGGTGGACGAGCAGTACTTC | CASSPRTGVDEQYF
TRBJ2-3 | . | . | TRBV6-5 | TGTGCCAGTTCCCCGGAGGGTACAGATACGCAGTATTTT | CASSPEGTDTQYF
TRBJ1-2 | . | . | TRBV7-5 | TGTGTCAGAAGCTACCAGGGATATGGCTACACCTTC | CVRSYQGYGYTF
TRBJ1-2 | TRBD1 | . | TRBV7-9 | TGTGCCAGCAGTCCAACGGGACAGTTGTTGAACTATGGCTACACCTTC | CASSPTGQLLNYGYTF
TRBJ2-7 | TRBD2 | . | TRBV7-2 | TGTGCAGCAGCCCAAGGACATGGGCTAGCGGGAACCTACGAGCAGTACTTC | CAAAQGHGLAGTYEQYF
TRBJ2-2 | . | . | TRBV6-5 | TGTGCCAGCAGTTACATAGCCGGGGAGCTGTTTTTT | CASSYIAGELFF
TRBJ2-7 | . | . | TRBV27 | TGTGCCAGCAGTTTTTTGGGGACACAACCCTACGAGCAGTACTTC | CASSFLGTQPYEQYF
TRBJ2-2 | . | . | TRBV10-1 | TGCGCCAGCAGTGAATGGAACACCGGGGAGCTGTTTTTT | CASSEWNTGELFF
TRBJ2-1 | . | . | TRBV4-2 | TGTGCCAGCAGCCAAGGATCAGCGTGGGCCTACAATGAGCAGTTCTTC | CASSQGSAWAYNEQFF
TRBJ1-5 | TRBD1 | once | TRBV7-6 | TGTGCCAGCAGCTTAGAGGGAGGGGACAGGGGGAGTAGCAATCAGCCCCAGCATTTT | CASSLEGGDRGSSNQPQHF
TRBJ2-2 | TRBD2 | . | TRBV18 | TGTGCCAGCTCAAAAACCACGGGGGGGCCCATCGCCGGGGAGCTGTTTTTT | CASSKTTGGPIAGELFF
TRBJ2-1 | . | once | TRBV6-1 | TGTGCCAGCAGTTCACCGGGACCCATCAATGAGCAGTTCTTC | CASSSPGPINEQFF
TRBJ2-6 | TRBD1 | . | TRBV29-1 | TGCAGCGCATCCGGGACAGGGCTGGATGGGGCCAACGTCCTGACTTTC | CSASGTGLDGANVLTF
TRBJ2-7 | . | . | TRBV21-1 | TGTGCCAGCAGGGCTAAGGGGAGGGGAGACGAGCAGTACTTC | CASRAKGRGDEQYF
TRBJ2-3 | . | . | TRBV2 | TGTGCCAGCAGTGAACGGGCAGGCCCCGGGGTAGATACGCAGTATTTT | CASSERAGPGVDTQYF
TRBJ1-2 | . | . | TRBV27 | TGTGCCAGCAGTTTATCGTCGGTATATGGCTACACCTTC | CASSLSSVYGYTF
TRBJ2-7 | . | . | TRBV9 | TGTGCCAGCAGCGTAGGCAGGGCTGCGTACGAGCAGTACTTC | CASSVGRAAYEQYF
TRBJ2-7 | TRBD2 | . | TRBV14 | TGTGCCAGCAGCCAAGTGCTAGCGGGGTCCTACGAGCAGTACTTC | CASSQVLAGSYEQYF
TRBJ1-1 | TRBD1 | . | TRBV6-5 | TGTGCCAGCAGTTACACCGGACAGGGACAGGCTGAAGCTTTCTTT | CASSYTGQGQAEAFF
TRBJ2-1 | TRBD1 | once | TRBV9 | TGTGCCAGCAGCGCTGGACAGGGGAGCTCCTACAATGAGCAGTTCTTC | CASSAGQGSSYNEQFF
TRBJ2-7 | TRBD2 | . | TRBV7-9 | TGTGCCAGCGGCCCCGGGACTAGCGGATCCTACGAGCAGTACTTC | CASGPGTSGSYEQYF
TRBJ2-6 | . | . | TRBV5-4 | TGTGCCAGCAGCCCAGGGATATCTGGGGCCAACGTCCTGACTTTC | CASSPGISGANVLTF
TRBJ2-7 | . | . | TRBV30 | TGTGCCGGAGGCACGGGGAGCTCTTACGAGCAGTACTTC | CAGGTGSSYEQYF